Each of the 8 T cell receptor beta chains below was sequenced from the same sample in a study of shared clonotypes between healthy human individuals. Produced via immunoSEQ multiplex PCR; TCRdb's table is partial and in-frame only. The table has approximately 740,000 clones, roughly 70% seen once. The specimen was memory CD4+ T cells sorted from blood. Described subset: CD45RA-negative fraction. These receptors were obtained from a woman aged 25-40 years in good health.

This rearrangement joins TRBV11-1 to TRBJ1-1, with a tentative D call TRBD1 (5 bases). There are 14 residues in the CDR3. Deletions cut 5 bases from V and 0 bases from J, with 10 bases between. Germline V lookup: CDR1 SGHAT, CDR2 FQDESV (reference sequence). In DNA form, the CDR3 reads TGTGCCAGCAGCCGCCAGGGTGTGAACACTGAAGCTTTCTTT. This sequence encodes CASSRQGVNTEAFF.

CDR3 residues: CASSGGNTEAFF. As DNA, the CDR3 is TGTGCCAGCAGCGGGGGGAACACTGAAGCTTTCTTT. The V call is TRBV6-6, the J call TRBJ1-1; TRBD1 might be the D (5 bases). V dropped 6 bases and J dropped 1 base, with 6 bases sitting between them. CDR1 MNHNY and CDR2 SVGAGI come from the germline V gene (reference sequence). This CDR3 comprises 12 residues.

The chain joins TRBV7-2 to TRBJ2-3; a weak D match, TRBD2 (6 bases). The CDR3 runs to 15 residues. With 5 bases removed from V and 8 bases from J, the gap between germline ends came to 20 bases. The V gene's germline CDR1 is SGHTA and CDR2 FQGNSA. The CDR3 sequence is CASSPTGRGFGTQYF. Written as DNA, the CDR3 is TGTGCCAGCAGCCCCACGGGTCGGGGGTTCGGTACGCAGTATTTT.

The rearrangement uses TRBV19 and TRBJ2-5; maybe TRBD2 (6 bases). The ends were cut back, 8 bases at V and 4 bases at J, with 14 bases in the middle. The CDR3 is 13 residues long. From germline, CDR1 is LNHDA and CDR2 SQIVND (reference sequence). As DNA, the CDR3 is TGTGCCAGTGGAGGGGACTTAAGAGAGACCCAGTACTTC. It translates to CASGGDLRETQYF.

The chain links TRBV4-1 to TRBJ1-1; 8 nucleotides align to TRBD1. The CDR3 runs 13 residues. Germline V gene sequence: CDR1 MGHRA, CDR2 YSYEKL. The V gene end was trimmed by 4 bases and the J gene end by 11 bases; junction bases not matched to a gene: 9. The chain's CDR3 is CASSRGQELKAFF. CDR3 DNA: TGCGCCAGCAGCCGGGGACAGGAGCTAAAGGCTTTCTTT.

V and J are TRBV11-2 and TRBJ2-7, with D possibly called TRBD1 or TRBD2 (5 bases each). Per germline, CDR1 SGHAT and CDR2 FQNNGV. Trimming removed 4 bases at V and 4 bases at J, with 20 bases between. The CDR3 extends over 16 amino acids. DNA of the CDR3: TGTGCCAGCAGCTCTAGATCGTGGGGACGGGAATACGAGCAGTACTTC. Translated: CASSSRSWGREYEQYF.

The rearrangement links TRBV11-2 to TRBJ2-1; maybe TRBD2 (6 bases). This CDR3 is built from 15 residues. Germline V gene lookup returns CDR1 SGHAT and CDR2 FQNNGV. Trimming took 1 base from V and 15 from J, leaving 22 bases between them. The CDR3 DNA is TGTGCCAGCAGCTTAGCAGGGTTTAGCGGCAGTCTTGGGTTCTTC. Protein sequence: CASSLAGFSGSLGFF.

The chain combines TRBV4-1 with TRBJ1-1; D may be TRBD1 (5 bases). The germline V gene encodes CDR1 MGHRA and CDR2 YSYEKL. This CDR3 is 15 amino acids long. Trimming removed 1 base from V and 4 bases from J, with 13 bases in between. The CDR3 DNA sequence: TGCGCCAGCAGCCAAGCGGGGGGTAGGATCACTGAAGCTTTCTTT. This sequence encodes CASSQAGGRITEAFF.